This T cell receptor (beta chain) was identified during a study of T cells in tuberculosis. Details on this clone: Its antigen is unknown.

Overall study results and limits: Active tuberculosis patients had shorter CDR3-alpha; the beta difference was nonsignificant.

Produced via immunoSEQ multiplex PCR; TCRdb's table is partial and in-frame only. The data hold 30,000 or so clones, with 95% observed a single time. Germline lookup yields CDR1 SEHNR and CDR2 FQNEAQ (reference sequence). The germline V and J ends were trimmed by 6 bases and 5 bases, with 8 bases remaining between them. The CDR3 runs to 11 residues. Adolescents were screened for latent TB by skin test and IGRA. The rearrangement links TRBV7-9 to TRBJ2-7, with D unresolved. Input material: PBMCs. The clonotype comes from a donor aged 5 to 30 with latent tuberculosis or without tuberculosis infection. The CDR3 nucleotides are TGTGCCAGCAGGGTCTACGACGAGCAGTACTTC. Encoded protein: CASRVYDEQYF.